This TCR beta chain was retrieved from a study of blood T cells in healthy people across ages. The second PCR ran about 6 to 11 cycles with a sample-barcoded 5' primer and J-beta primers. TCRdb analysed the 5' RACE reads with MiXCR anew, one entry per CDR3 protein. In the table there are 540,000 or so distinct CDR3 sequences, 27% of which are singletons. This clonotype was detected once. A junction boundary mismatches the germline segment, possibly from a read error. The V gene's germline CDR1 is MNHNY and CDR2 SVGAGI (reference sequence). CDR3 length: 13 residues. Sequencing input: blood. The sequence was collected from an older woman in good health. The chain employs TRBV6-6 and TRBJ1-4; 8 positions match TRBD1. The CDR3 spells CASSYGTGENLFF. CDR3 in DNA: TGTGCCAGCAGTTACGGGACAGGAGAAAACCTGTTTTTT.